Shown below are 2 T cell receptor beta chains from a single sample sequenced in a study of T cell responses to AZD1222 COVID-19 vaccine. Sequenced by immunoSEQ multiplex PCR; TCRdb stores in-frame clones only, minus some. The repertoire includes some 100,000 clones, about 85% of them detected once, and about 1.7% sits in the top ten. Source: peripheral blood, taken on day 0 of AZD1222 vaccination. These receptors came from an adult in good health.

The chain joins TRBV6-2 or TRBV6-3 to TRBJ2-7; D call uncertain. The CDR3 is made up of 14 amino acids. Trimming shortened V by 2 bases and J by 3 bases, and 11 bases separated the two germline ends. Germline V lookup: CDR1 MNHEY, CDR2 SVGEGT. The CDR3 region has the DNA TGTGCCAGCAGTTACGATCCTCAGAGCTACGAGCAGTACTTC. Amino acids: CASSYDPQSYEQYF.

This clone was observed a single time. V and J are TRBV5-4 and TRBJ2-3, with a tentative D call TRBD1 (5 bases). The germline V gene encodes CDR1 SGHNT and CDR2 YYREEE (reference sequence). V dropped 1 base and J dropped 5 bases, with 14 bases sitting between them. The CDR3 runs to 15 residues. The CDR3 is CASSLPALRGDTQYF. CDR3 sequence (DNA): TGTGCCAGCAGCTTGCCCGCTCTTAGGGGAGATACGCAGTATTTT.